This T cell receptor beta chain came from a study of T cell changes during pregnancy in multiple sclerosis. Clones were read by immunoSEQ multiplex PCR, and TCRdb kept only the in-frame ones, dropping some. Among about 83,000 clones listed, about nine tenths were seen once. The V gene lost 2 bases and the J gene lost 1 base, with 14 bases spanning the gap. The CDR3 extends over 16 amino acids. Germline loops: CDR1 MDHEN, CDR2 SYDVKM. V is TRBV28 and J is TRBJ2-5, with D perhaps matching TRBD1 (6 bases). The sample in question was PBMCs, obtained in the first trimester of pregnancy. This TCR was sampled from a female donor in good health, serving as a control in a pregnancy study. Some clones in this sample may be carry-over from other donors' samples. The CDR3 sequence is CASSLVSGALQETQYF. The CDR3 nucleotides are TGTGCCAGCAGTTTAGTTTCAGGGGCGCTCCAAGAGACCCAGTACTTC.